These 5 T cell receptor beta chains originate from one sample sequenced in a study of blood T cell repertoires in COVID-19 (TCRdb year 2020). The library was made by the immunoSEQ multiplex PCR assay. Entries here come from immuneACCESS through TCRdb and include only in-frame sequences with V and J called. Some clones fail to appear in such tables; in the studies checked, an unresolved V gene covers under half of the shortfall, and the cause of the remainder is unknown. This sample is represented by roughly 430,000 clones; over 75% of them were singletons. Jointly, the top ten make up around 1.9% of the sample. The sequenced sample consisted of PBMCs or T cells enriched from blood (not recorded which). These TCRs come from a woman in her forties with acute COVID-19.

This rearrangement joins TRBV24-1 to TRBJ1-2, with D perhaps TRBD1 (5 bases). The germline V gene has CDR1 KGHDR and CDR2 SFDVKD. The length of the CDR3 is 16 residues. V lost 4 bases to trimming and J lost 4 bases, with 18 bases between them. The CDR3 DNA is TGTGCCACCAGTGACCTAAGACCCAGGGATAGCTATGGCTACACCTTC. It yields the protein CATSDLRPRDSYGYTF.

V and J are TRBV7-2 and TRBJ1-6, with D hard to call. Looked up from germline, CDR1 is SGHTA and CDR2 is FQGNSA. CDR3 length: 15 residues. Deletions cut 1 base from V and 10 bases from J, with 14 bases between. CDR3 sequence reads: CASSLVASRRSPLHF. CDR3 bases: TGTGCCAGCAGCTTAGTCGCGAGTAGGAGGTCACCCCTCCACTTT.

J is TRBJ1-1 and V is TRBV19; D not resolved. The CDR3 is 14 residues long. Germline CDR1 reads LNHDA; CDR2 reads SQIVND (reference sequence). V was shortened by 3 bases and J by 1 base, with 9 bases between the two germline ends. The chain's CDR3 is CASSISVENTEAFF. Written as DNA, the CDR3 is TGTGCCAGTAGTATTAGCGTCGAGAACACTGAAGCTTTCTTT.

The chain couples TRBV9 to TRBJ2-2, with TRBD1 matching 9 bases. CDR1 and CDR2 from the germline V gene are SGDLS and YYNGEE. The CDR3 contains 17 residues. V trimming: 3 bases; J trimming: 1 base; junction bases outside the gene matches: 7. DNA of the CDR3: TGTGCCAGCAGCGCGAGAGGGACAGGGTTGAACACCGGGGAGCTGTTTTTT. Translating it yields CASSARGTGLNTGELFF.

This chain connects TRBV10-3 to TRBJ1-1, with TRBD1 matching over 8 bases. The V segment lost 5 bases and the J segment 6 bases; nucleotides outside the gene matches: 5. CDR1 ENHRY and CDR2 SYGVKD come from the germline V gene. The CDR3 extends over 13 amino acids. CDR3 coding DNA: TGTGCCATCAGTCACGGGACAGGTGCTGAAGCTTTCTTT. Translating it yields CAISHGTGAEAFF.